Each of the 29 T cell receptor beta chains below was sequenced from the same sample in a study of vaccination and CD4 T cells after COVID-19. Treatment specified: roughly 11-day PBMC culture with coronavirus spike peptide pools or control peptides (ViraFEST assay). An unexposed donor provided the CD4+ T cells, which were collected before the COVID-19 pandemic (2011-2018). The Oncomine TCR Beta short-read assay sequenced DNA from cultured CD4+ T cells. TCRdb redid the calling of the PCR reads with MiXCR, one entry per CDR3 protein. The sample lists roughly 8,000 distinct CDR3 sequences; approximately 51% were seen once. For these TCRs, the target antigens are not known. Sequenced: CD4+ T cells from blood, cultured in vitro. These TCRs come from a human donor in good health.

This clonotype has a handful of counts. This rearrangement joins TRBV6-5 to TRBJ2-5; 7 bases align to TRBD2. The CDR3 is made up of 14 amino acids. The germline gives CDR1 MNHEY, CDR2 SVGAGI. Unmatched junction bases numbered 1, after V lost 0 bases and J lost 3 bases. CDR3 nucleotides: TGTGCCAGCAGTTACTCGGGACTAAAAGAGACCCAGTACTTC. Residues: CASSYSGLKETQYF.

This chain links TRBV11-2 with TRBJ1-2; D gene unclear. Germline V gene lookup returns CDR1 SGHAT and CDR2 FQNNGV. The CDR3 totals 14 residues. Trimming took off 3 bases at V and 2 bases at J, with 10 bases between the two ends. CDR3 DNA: TGTGCCAGCAGCTTTAGTCCGGGCAACTATGGCTACACCTTC. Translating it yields CASSFSPGNYGYTF.

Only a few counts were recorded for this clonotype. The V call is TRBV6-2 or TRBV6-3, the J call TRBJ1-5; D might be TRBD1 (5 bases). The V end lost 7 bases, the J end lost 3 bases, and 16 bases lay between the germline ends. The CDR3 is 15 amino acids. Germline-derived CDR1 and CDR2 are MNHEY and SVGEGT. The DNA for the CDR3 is TGTGCCAGCACCCAAAGGGGACTTCCCAATCAGCCCCAGCATTTT. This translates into CASTQRGLPNQPQHF.

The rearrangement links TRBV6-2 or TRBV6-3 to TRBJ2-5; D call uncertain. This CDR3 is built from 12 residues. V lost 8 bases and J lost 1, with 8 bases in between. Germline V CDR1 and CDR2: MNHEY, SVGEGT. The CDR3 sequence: CASSMGQETQYF. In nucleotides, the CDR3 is TGTGCCAGCTCTATGGGCCAAGAGACCCAGTACTTC.

The CDR3 nucleotides are TGCAGTGCTACCCTCGGACAGATTTCCTACAATGAGCAGTTCTTC. Protein product: CSATLGQISYNEQFF. This rearrangement joins TRBV20-1 to TRBJ2-1, with D possibly TRBD1 on 6 matching bases. Germline values: CDR1 DFQATT, CDR2 SNEGSKA (reference sequence). CDR3 length: 15 amino acids. V lost 4 bases, J lost 1 base, and 14 bases lay in between.

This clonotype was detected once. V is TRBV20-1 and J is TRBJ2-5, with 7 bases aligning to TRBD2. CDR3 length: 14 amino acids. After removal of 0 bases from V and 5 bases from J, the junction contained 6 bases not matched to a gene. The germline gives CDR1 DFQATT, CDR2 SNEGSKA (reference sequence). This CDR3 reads CSARDWGGLETQYF. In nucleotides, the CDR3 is TGCAGTGCTAGAGATTGGGGGGGTCTGGAGACCCAGTACTTC.

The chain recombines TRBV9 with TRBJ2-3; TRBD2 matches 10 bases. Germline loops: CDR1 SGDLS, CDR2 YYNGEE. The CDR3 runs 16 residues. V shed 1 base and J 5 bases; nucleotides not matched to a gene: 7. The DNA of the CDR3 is TGTGCCAGCAGCGTATCCCCTAGCGGGAGTGGAGATACGCAGTATTTT. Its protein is CASSVSPSGSGDTQYF.

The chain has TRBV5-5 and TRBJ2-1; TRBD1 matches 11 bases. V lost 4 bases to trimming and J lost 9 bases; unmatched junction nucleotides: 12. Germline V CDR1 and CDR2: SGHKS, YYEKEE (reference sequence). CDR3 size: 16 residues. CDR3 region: CASSPASGTGGTEQFF. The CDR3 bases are TGTGCCAGCAGCCCAGCTTCTGGGACAGGGGGTACTGAGCAGTTCTTC.

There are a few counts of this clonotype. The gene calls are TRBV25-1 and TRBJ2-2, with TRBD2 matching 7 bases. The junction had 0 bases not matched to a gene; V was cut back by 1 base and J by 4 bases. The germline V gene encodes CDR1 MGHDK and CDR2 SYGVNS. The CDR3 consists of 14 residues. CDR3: CASSESGGTGELFF. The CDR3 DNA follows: TGTGCCAGCAGTGAATCGGGGGGCACCGGGGAGCTGTTTTTT.

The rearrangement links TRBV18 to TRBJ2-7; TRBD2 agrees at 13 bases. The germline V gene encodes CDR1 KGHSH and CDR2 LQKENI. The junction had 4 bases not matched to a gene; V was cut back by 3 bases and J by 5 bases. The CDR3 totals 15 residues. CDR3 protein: CASSPTSGGSNEQYF. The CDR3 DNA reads TGTGCCAGCTCACCGACTAGCGGGGGGTCCAACGAGCAGTACTTC.

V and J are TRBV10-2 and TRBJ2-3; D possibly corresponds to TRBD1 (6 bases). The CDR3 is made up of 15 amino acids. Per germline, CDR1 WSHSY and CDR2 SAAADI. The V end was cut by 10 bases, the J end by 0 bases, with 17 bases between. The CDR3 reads CATRQAPTSTDTQYF. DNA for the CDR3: TGCGCCACTCGACAGGCACCAACTAGCACAGATACGCAGTATTTT.

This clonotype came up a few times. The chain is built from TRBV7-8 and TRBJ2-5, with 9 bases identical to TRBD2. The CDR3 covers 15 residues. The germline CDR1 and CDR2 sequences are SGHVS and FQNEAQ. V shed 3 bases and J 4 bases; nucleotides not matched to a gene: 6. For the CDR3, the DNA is TGTGCCAGCAGCTTCGGCGGGAGGGCCCCAGAGACCCAGTACTTC. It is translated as CASSFGGRAPETQYF.

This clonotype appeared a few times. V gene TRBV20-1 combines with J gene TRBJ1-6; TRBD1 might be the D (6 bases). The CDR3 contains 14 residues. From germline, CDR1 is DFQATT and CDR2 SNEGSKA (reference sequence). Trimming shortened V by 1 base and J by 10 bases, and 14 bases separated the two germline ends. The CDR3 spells CSARGQVRWSPLHF. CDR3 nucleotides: TGCAGTGCTAGAGGACAGGTCAGGTGGTCACCCCTCCACTTT.

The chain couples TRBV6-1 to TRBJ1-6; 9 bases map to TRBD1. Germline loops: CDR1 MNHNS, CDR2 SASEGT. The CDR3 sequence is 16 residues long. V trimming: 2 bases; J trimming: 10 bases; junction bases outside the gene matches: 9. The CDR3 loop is CASSELVDRGGSPLHF. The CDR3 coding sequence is TGTGCCAGCAGTGAACTTGTGGACAGGGGTGGCTCACCCCTCCACTTT.

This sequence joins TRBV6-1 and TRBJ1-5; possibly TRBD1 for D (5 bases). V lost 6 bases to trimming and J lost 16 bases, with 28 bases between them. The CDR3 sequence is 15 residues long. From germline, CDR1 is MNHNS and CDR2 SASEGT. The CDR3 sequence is CASRSSRDGRVRYHF. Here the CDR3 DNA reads TGTGCCAGCAGGTCCTCCCGGGACGGTCGAGTCCGCTATCATTTT.

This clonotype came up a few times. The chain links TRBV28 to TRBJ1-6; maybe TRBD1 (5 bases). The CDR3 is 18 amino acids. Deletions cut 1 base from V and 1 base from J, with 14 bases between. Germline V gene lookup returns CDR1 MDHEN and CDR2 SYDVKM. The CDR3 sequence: CASSLSRGFGSYNSPLHF. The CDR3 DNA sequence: TGTGCCAGCAGTTTATCTCGGGGCTTTGGGTCCTATAATTCACCCCTCCACTTT.

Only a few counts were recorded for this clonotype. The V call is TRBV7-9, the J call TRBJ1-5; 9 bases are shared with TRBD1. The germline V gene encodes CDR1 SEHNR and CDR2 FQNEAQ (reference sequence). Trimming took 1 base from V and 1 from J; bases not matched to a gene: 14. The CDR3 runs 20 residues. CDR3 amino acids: CASSLGALGQGIGSNQPQHF. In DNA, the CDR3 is TGTGCCAGCAGCTTAGGGGCCTTGGGACAGGGCATCGGAAGCAATCAGCCCCAGCATTTT.

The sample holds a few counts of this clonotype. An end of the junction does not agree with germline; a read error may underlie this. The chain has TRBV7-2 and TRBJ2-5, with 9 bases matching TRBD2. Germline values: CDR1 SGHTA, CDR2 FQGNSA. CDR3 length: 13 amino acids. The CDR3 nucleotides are TGCACGACTAGCGGAGATGTCCGGGAGACCCAGTACTTC. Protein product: CTTSGDVRETQYF.

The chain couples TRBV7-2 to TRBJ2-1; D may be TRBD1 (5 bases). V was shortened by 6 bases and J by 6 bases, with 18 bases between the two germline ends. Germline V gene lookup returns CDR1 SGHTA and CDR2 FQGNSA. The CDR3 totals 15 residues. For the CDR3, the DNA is TGTGCCAGCAGGCCTCAATCCGGCCAGGGCAATGAGCAGTTCTTC. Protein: CASRPQSGQGNEQFF.

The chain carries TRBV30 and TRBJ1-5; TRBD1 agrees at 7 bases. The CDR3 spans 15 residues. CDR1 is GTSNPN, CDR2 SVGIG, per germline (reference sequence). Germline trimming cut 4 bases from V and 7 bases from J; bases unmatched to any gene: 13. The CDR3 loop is CAWKIRGKGGQPQHF. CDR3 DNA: TGTGCCTGGAAGATCAGGGGAAAAGGGGGCCAGCCCCAGCATTTT.

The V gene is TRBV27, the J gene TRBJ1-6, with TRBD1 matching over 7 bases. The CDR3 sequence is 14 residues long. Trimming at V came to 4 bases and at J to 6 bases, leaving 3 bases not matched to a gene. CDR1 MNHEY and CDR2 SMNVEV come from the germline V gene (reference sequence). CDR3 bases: TGTGCCAGCAGTTCGGGACAGACTAATTCACCCCTCCACTTT. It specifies CASSSGQTNSPLHF.

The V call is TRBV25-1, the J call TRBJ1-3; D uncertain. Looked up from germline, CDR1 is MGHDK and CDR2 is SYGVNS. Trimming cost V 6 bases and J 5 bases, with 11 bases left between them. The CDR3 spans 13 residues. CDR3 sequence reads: CASRPISRNTIYF. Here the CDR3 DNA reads TGTGCCAGCAGACCGATCAGCAGAAACACCATATATTTT.

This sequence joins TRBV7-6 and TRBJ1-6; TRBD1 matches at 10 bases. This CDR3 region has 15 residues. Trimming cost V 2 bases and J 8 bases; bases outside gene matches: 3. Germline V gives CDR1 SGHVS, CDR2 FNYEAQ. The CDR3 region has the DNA TGTGCCAGCAGCTTATTAGGACAGGGGGATTCACCCCTCCACTTT. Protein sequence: CASSLLGQGDSPLHF.

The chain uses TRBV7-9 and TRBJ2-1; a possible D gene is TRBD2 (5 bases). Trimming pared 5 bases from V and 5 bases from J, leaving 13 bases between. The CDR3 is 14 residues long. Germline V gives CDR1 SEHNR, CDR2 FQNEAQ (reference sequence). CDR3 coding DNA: TGTGCCAGCAGCCGCTGGAGCGGTGACAATGAGCAGTTCTTC. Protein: CASSRWSGDNEQFF.

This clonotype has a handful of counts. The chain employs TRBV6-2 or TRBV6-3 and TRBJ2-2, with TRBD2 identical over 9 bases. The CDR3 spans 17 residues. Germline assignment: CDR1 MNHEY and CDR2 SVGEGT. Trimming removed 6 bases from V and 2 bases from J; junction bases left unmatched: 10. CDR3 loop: CASRWSSGGTNTGELFF. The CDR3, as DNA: TGTGCCAGCAGATGGTCGAGCGGGGGGACCAACACCGGGGAGCTGTTTTTT.

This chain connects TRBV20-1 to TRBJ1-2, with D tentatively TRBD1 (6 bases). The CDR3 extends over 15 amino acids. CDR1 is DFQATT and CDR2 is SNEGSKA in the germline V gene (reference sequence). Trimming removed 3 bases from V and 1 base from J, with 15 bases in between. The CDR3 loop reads CSASVSSQGNYGYTF. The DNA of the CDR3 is TGCAGTGCTAGCGTATCTTCACAGGGTAACTATGGCTACACCTTC.

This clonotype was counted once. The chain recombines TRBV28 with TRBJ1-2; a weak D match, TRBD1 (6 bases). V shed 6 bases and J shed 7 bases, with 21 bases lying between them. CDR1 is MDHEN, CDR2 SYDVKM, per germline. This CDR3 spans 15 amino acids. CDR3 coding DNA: TGTGCCAGCAGCTCTTCTCCGAGAGGGGGGGTTGGCTACACCTTC. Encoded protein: CASSSSPRGGVGYTF.

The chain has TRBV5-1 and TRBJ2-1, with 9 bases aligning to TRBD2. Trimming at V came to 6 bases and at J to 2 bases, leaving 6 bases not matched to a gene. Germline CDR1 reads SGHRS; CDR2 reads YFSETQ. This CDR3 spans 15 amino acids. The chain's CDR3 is CASNLAGAPYNEQFF. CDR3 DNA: TGCGCCAGCAACTTAGCGGGAGCCCCCTACAATGAGCAGTTCTTC.

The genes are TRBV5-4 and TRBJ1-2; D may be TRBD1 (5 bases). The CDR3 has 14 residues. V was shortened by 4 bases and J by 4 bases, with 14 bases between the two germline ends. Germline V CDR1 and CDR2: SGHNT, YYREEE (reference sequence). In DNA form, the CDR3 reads TGTGCCAGCAGCGCCAGACAGTCTGCCTATGGCTACACCTTC. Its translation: CASSARQSAYGYTF.